The 19 T cell receptor beta chains below all came from one sample that was sequenced in a study of Tregs in tolerant kidney transplant recipients. Clones were read by immunoSEQ multiplex PCR, and TCRdb kept only the in-frame ones, dropping some. This sample has roughly 120,000 clones, with roughly 92% found just once. The sequencing input was CD4+ T cells from blood. Receptors were obtained from a human donor in good health.

The chain recombines TRBV6-1 with TRBJ1-5; possibly TRBD1 for D (5 bases). Looked up from germline, CDR1 is MNHNS and CDR2 is SASEGT. V was trimmed by 7 bases and J by 6 bases, leaving 13 bases between them. The CDR3 loop spans 13 amino acids. This chain's CDR3 is CASTAGLGQPQHF. The CDR3 coding sequence is TGTGCCAGCACTGCAGGGTTGGGTCAGCCCCAGCATTTT.

This clone is a singleton in its sample. V usage is TRBV30 and J usage is TRBJ1-3; maybe TRBD1 (5 bases). The V and J ends lost 4 bases and 2 bases respectively, with 12 bases between them. The CDR3 loop spans 14 amino acids. Germline lookup yields CDR1 GTSNPN and CDR2 SVGIG (reference sequence). The DNA for the CDR3 is TGTGCCTGGAAAGACAGTGGTGCTGGAAACACCATATATTTT. Its translation: CAWKDSGAGNTIYF.

This clone was seen a handful of times. In DNA, the CDR3 is TGTGCCAGCAGCCAAGTGGGTACAGGTAATAGCAATCAGCCCCAGCATTTT. This codes for CASSQVGTGNSNQPQHF. V and J are TRBV4-2 and TRBJ1-5; weak D call: TRBD1 (5 bases). With 1 base removed from V and 0 bases from J, the gap between germline ends came to 13 bases. The length of the CDR3 is 17 residues. Per the germline V gene, CDR1 is LGHNA and CDR2 is YNFKEQ.

V usage is TRBV15 and J usage is TRBJ2-1, with 10 bases identical to TRBD2. Trimming cost V 0 bases and J 7 bases; bases outside gene matches: 3. CDR1 is LNHNV and CDR2 is YYDKDF in the germline V gene (reference sequence). The CDR3 spans 15 residues. CDR3 bases: TGTGCCACCAGCAGAGAGCTAGCGGGAGAAAATGAGCAGTTCTTC. Translation: CATSRELAGENEQFF.

The rearrangement joins TRBV19 to TRBJ2-2, with a tentative D call TRBD1 (5 bases). Deletions cut 7 bases from V and 4 bases from J, with 10 bases between. The CDR3 covers 13 residues. CDR1 and CDR2 (germline): LNHDA, SQIVND (reference sequence). The chain's CDR3 is CASTARATGELFF. The CDR3 nucleotides are TGTGCCAGTACTGCCAGGGCCACCGGGGAGCTGTTTTTT.

The J gene is TRBJ1-2, the V gene TRBV7-9; no clear D. Germline values: CDR1 SEHNR, CDR2 FQNEAQ (reference sequence). CDR3 size: 11 residues. V was cut by 3 bases and J by 8 bases, with 7 bases left in between. The CDR3 DNA reads TGTGCCAGCAGCTTCCTAGACGGCTACACCTTC. Protein: CASSFLDGYTF.

As for this clone: Other DNA sequences in this specimen translate into the identical CDR3. V and J are TRBV5-4 and TRBJ2-7; 8 bases match TRBD2. The CDR3 sequence is 15 residues long. Per germline, CDR1 SGHNT and CDR2 YYREEE (reference sequence). The V segment lost 3 bases and the J segment 0 bases; nucleotides outside the gene matches: 5. CDR3: CASSSPGLASYEQYF. CDR3 DNA sequence: TGTGCCAGCAGCTCTCCTGGACTAGCCTCCTACGAGCAGTACTTC.

There are a few counts of this clone. CDR3 in DNA: TGTGCCAGCGGATCGAAATTAAGATCCACTCTTTTCTCCGAGGGTGGCTACACCTTC. It encodes CASGSKLRSTLFSEGGYTF. The J gene is TRBJ1-2, the V gene TRBV7-9; no definite D call. CDR1 SEHNR and CDR2 FQNEAQ come from the germline V gene (reference sequence). This CDR3 region has 19 residues. V was clipped by 8 bases and J by 7 bases, with 35 bases between them.

J is TRBJ2-7 and V is TRBV5-1; either TRBD1 or TRBD2 may fit D (5 bases each). This CDR3 has 15 amino acids. Germline assignment: CDR1 SGHRS and CDR2 YFSETQ. V gave up 4 bases and J gave up 3 bases, with 17 bases separating them. In DNA form, the CDR3 reads TGCGCCAGCAGCGTCCTCCGGGACGGAAACTACGAGCAGTACTTC. This translates into CASSVLRDGNYEQYF.

This clone was picked up a small number of times. V usage is TRBV15 and J usage is TRBJ1-4, with D hard to call. V was trimmed by 3 bases and J by 10 bases, leaving 15 bases between them. The CDR3 length is 14 residues. Germline assignment: CDR1 LNHNV and CDR2 YYDKDF (reference sequence). CDR3 bases: TGTGCCACCAGCAGGGGTCCGGCGACCGGAAAACTGTTTTTT. Translation: CATSRGPATGKLFF.

The genes are TRBV30 and TRBJ2-7; D is undetermined. V was cut by 2 bases and J by 6 bases, with 20 bases left in between. Germline lookup yields CDR1 GTSNPN and CDR2 SVGIG (reference sequence). The length of the CDR3 is 15 residues. The CDR3 bases are TGTGCCTGGAGTCCCTTTCTAGGGAACAACTGCGAGCAGTACTTC. The encoded protein is CAWSPFLGNNCEQYF.

In DNA form, the CDR3 reads TGTGCCAGTAGTATCGGGGACAGGGGGTGGGAGACCCAGTACTTC. Residues: CASSIGDRGWETQYF. The V and J genes are TRBV19 and TRBJ2-5; 11 positions agree with TRBD1. Losses at the gene ends were 3 bases for V and 5 bases for J; bases not matched to a gene: 5. The CDR3 spans 15 residues. CDR1 and CDR2 from the germline V gene are LNHDA and SQIVND (reference sequence).

The chain recombines TRBV2 with TRBJ1-4; TRBD1 might be the D (5 bases). Trimming took 6 bases from V and 11 from J, leaving 13 bases between them. Germline loops: CDR1 SNHLY, CDR2 FYNNEI. The CDR3 is made up of 12 amino acids. CDR3 sequence (DNA): TGTGCCAGCAGCGCCCAGGGAGGGAAACTGTTTTTT. Translation: CASSAQGGKLFF.

The V gene is TRBV2, the J gene TRBJ2-1; the D is unclear. The CDR3 length is 13 residues. The V end lost 3 bases, the J end lost 4 bases, and 7 bases lay between the germline ends. Germline V CDR1 and CDR2: SNHLY, FYNNEI. CDR3 sequence: CASSENTYNEQFF. The CDR3 nucleotides are TGTGCCAGCAGTGAGAACACTTACAATGAGCAGTTCTTC.

This clone was counted a few times. The CDR3 protein is CASSPRRGETQYF. The DNA for the CDR3 is TGTGCCAGCAGTCCCCGACGCGGGGAGACCCAGTACTTC. J is TRBJ2-5 and V is TRBV27; possible D gene TRBD2, 5 bases. This CDR3 region has 13 residues. Germline CDR1 and CDR2: MNHEY and SMNVEV (reference sequence). V was shortened by 5 bases and J by 5 bases, with 12 bases between the two germline ends.

CDR3 DNA: TGTGCCAGCAGTGGACAGGGAGAAGGATACGGGGAGCTGTTTTTT. Protein: CASSGQGEGYGELFF. This sequence joins TRBV6-1 and TRBJ2-2; 7 bases fit TRBD1. The germline CDR1 and CDR2 sequences are MNHNS and SASEGT. The length of the CDR3 is 15 residues. V lost 4 bases, J lost 7 bases, and 9 bases stayed unmatched.

The chain employs TRBV5-5 and TRBJ1-2; D is undetermined. This CDR3 spans 13 amino acids. Germline loops: CDR1 SGHKS, CDR2 YYEKEE (reference sequence). V lost 4 bases and J 4 bases, leaving 11 bases between the germline ends. In DNA, the CDR3 is TGTGCCAGCAGCCTGGACGTTTCCTATGGCTACACCTTC. Amino acids: CASSLDVSYGYTF.

This chain uses TRBV18 with TRBJ1-6; D is undetermined. V lost 3 bases and J lost 16, with 16 bases in between. This CDR3 is 13 amino acids long. Looked up from germline, CDR1 is KGHSH and CDR2 is LQKENI. CDR3 loop: CASSPTTDYRLHF. Here the CDR3 DNA reads TGTGCCAGCTCACCTACAACCGATTATCGTCTCCACTTT.

This chain links TRBV18 with TRBJ2-5, with D possibly TRBD2 on 6 matching bases. The CDR3 has 15 amino acids. Germline-derived CDR1 and CDR2 are KGHSH and LQKENI. Trimming cost V 6 bases and J 5 bases, with 19 bases left between them. For the CDR3, the DNA is TGTGCCAGCTCCCCCTACGTGGGGGGTGTTGAGACCCAGTACTTC. Its protein product is CASSPYVGGVETQYF.